One sample yielded the 21 T cell receptor beta chains listed below, sequenced in a study of blood T cell repertoires in COVID-19. TCRdb keeps only in-frame clones here, not all; method: immunoSEQ multiplex PCR. Of a few hundred thousand clones in the sample, nearly 90% were seen once. The sequencing sample was made of peripheral blood. The receptors here all came from a woman aged 25 to 39 with COVID-19, enrolled during active disease.

This clone was recorded only once. The rearrangement joins TRBV11-3 to TRBJ2-1; a possible D gene is TRBD2 (6 bases). CDR1 is SGHNT and CDR2 is YENEEA in the germline V gene. This CDR3 is built from 14 residues. The germline V and J ends were trimmed by 5 bases and 0 bases, with 8 bases remaining between them. The CDR3 sequence is CASSGGSSYNEQFF. The CDR3, as DNA: TGTGCCAGCAGCGGGGGGAGCTCCTACAATGAGCAGTTCTTC.

The chain combines TRBV6-5 with TRBJ2-1; 8 bases line up with TRBD2. V lost 1 base to trimming and J lost 4 bases; unmatched junction nucleotides: 3. CDR3 size: 15 residues. The germline CDR1 and CDR2 sequences are MNHEY and SVGAGI. The CDR3 region is CASSYYSGVYNEQFF. CDR3 sequence (DNA): TGTGCCAGCAGTTACTATAGCGGGGTGTACAATGAGCAGTTCTTC.

The chain employs TRBV11-2 and TRBJ2-7; D might be TRBD2 (5 bases). Trimming took 0 bases from V and 3 from J, leaving 6 bases between them. The CDR3 contains 13 residues. The germline CDR1 and CDR2 sequences are SGHAT and FQNNGV. CDR3 DNA sequence: TGTGCCAGCAGCTTAGACGGACTCTACGAGCAGTACTTC. Its translation: CASSLDGLYEQYF.

The V call is TRBV7-8, the J call TRBJ1-1; perhaps TRBD1 as D (6 bases). The CDR3 extends over 15 amino acids. V lost 2 bases, J lost 0 bases, and 10 bases lay in between. Germline CDR1 reads SGHVS; CDR2 reads FQNEAQ. The CDR3 DNA reads TGTGCCAGCAGCTTATCGGGGGGCCTGAACACTGAAGCTTTCTTT. Protein sequence: CASSLSGGLNTEAFF.

This clone has a handful of counts. V gene TRBV2 combines with J gene TRBJ1-6; the D is unclear. V lost 1 base and J 0 bases, leaving 10 bases between the germline ends. Germline CDR1 reads SNHLY; CDR2 reads FYNNEI. The CDR3 contains 17 residues. The CDR3 DNA reads as TGTGCCAGCAGTGAAGTGCAGATCAACTCCTATAATTCACCCCTCCACTTT. Protein sequence: CASSEVQINSYNSPLHF.

V and J are TRBV11-2 and TRBJ2-2; D is possibly TRBD1 (6 bases). Germline CDR1 reads SGHAT; CDR2 reads FQNNGV. Trimming left V 3 bases short and J 0 bases short, with 8 bases between. The CDR3 loop spans 15 amino acids. The CDR3 is CASSFRGSNTGELFF. The CDR3 coding sequence is TGTGCCAGCAGCTTTAGGGGGTCGAACACCGGGGAGCTGTTTTTT.

This clone has only one observation. J is TRBJ2-2 and V is TRBV9; tentatively, D is TRBD2 (7 bases). Germline V lookup: CDR1 SGDLS, CDR2 YYNGEE. The CDR3 has 16 amino acids. V lost 0 bases to trimming and J lost 2 bases, with 11 bases between them. CDR3 bases: TGTGCCAGCAGCGTAGCGGCGGGGGCCAACACCGGGGAGCTGTTTTTT. This translates into CASSVAAGANTGELFF.

V usage is TRBV12-3 or TRBV12-4 and J usage is TRBJ1-2; 8 positions agree with TRBD1. The CDR3 spans 13 residues. Trimming took 4 bases from V and 8 from J; bases not matched to a gene: 6. The CDR3 bases are TGTGCCAGCAGTTCCCCGACAGGGGACGGCTACACCTTC. This sequence encodes CASSSPTGDGYTF.

V usage is TRBV9 and J usage is TRBJ2-3; the match to TRBD2 covers 11 bases. The V gene's germline CDR1 is SGDLS and CDR2 YYNGEE. The junction had 6 bases not matched to a gene; V was cut back by 0 bases and J by 0 bases. The CDR3 loop spans 18 amino acids. CDR3 loop: CASSVGAGLAASTDTQYF. The CDR3 DNA reads as TGTGCCAGCAGCGTAGGGGCGGGACTAGCGGCAAGCACAGATACGCAGTATTTT.

This chain joins TRBV4-1 and TRBJ1-1; TRBD1 might be the D (6 bases). Germline CDR1 is MGHRA and CDR2 is YSYEKL. Trimming took off 3 bases at V and 8 bases at J, with 16 bases between the two ends. This CDR3 comprises 14 residues. CDR3 bases: TGCGCCAGCAGCCACCCCCCCCAGGGGACCGAAGCTTTCTTT. Protein: CASSHPPQGTEAFF.

This clone has a handful of counts. Other DNA sequences in this sample translate to the same CDR3. The chain couples TRBV10-3 to TRBJ2-7; 8 nucleotides align to TRBD1. From germline, CDR1 is ENHRY and CDR2 SYGVKD. The CDR3 length is 16 residues. The V gene end was trimmed by 5 bases and the J gene end by 5 bases; junction bases not matched to a gene: 14. The chain's CDR3 is CAISKSPGTGSHEQYF. CDR3 coding DNA: TGTGCCATCAGTAAAAGTCCCGGGACAGGTTCGCACGAGCAGTACTTC.

The V and J genes are TRBV29-1 and TRBJ1-1, with a tentative D call TRBD1 (5 bases). CDR1 SQVTM and CDR2 ANQGSEA come from the germline V gene. The CDR3 contains 13 residues. The V end lost 7 bases, the J end lost 6 bases, and 18 bases lay between the germline ends. The CDR3 DNA follows: TGCAGCGCCGCGGGGGGGGTAAAGGCTGAAGCTTTCTTT. This encodes CSAAGGVKAEAFF.

J is TRBJ1-2 and V is TRBV2; no reliable D call. With 4 bases removed from V and 4 bases from J, the gap between germline ends came to 10 bases. In germline, CDR1 is SNHLY, CDR2 FYNNEI. The CDR3 consists of 13 residues. CDR3 nucleotide sequence: TGTGCCAGCAGTGTCTGGGAGGTCTATGGCTACACCTTC. Its protein is CASSVWEVYGYTF. The full variable domain, with the rest looked up from reference TRBV2 and TRBJ1-2, is EPEVTQTPSHQVTQMGQEVILRCVPISNHLYFYWYRQILGQKVEFLVSFYNNEISEKSEIFDDQFSVERPDGSNFTLKIRSTKLEDSAMYFCASSVWEVYGYTFGSGTRLTVV.

The chain employs TRBV12-3 or TRBV12-4 and TRBJ1-1; unclear D gene. Trimming pared 3 bases from V and 3 bases from J, leaving 8 bases between. CDR3 length: 13 residues. The DNA of the CDR3 is TGTGCCAGCAGTTTGACATCGGACACTGAAGCTTTCTTT. Translating it yields CASSLTSDTEAFF.

This chain uses TRBV3-1 (or the pseudogene TRBV3-2) with TRBJ2-3; 9 bases line up with TRBD1. The CDR3 spans 18 residues. Losses at the gene ends were 1 base for V and 2 bases for J; bases not matched to a gene: 10. Germline loops: CDR1 LGHDT, CDR2 YNNKEL (reference sequence). The CDR3 sequence is CASSQGGTGIIYTDTQYF. The CDR3 DNA reads TGTGCCAGCAGCCAAGGGGGGACAGGGATAATTTACACAGATACGCAGTATTTT.

The gene calls are TRBV16 and TRBJ1-2; no firm D call. Germline V gives CDR1 KGHSY, CDR2 FQNENV. V dropped 5 bases and J dropped 2 bases, with 15 bases sitting between them. This CDR3 comprises 15 residues. Here the CDR3 DNA reads TGTGCCAGCAGCGGATCCGCGGAAACGAACTATGGCTACACCTTC. It yields the protein CASSGSAETNYGYTF.

This clone has a count of ten or more. V and J are TRBV4-1 and TRBJ1-5, with TRBD1 as a possible D gene (6 bases). Germline CDR1 MGHRA, CDR2 YSYEKL. The CDR3 consists of 15 residues. The germline V and J ends were trimmed by 1 base and 6 bases, with 13 bases remaining between them. CDR3 DNA sequence: TGCGCCAGCAGCCAAGTCCCAGGGGTTGGTCAGCCCCAGCATTTT. Protein: CASSQVPGVGQPQHF.

The chain is built from TRBV25-1 and TRBJ1-1; possible D gene TRBD1, 5 bases. V was trimmed by 2 bases and J by 3 bases, leaving 10 bases between them. The germline V gene encodes CDR1 MGHDK and CDR2 SYGVNS. The CDR3 loop spans 14 amino acids. CDR3 DNA: TGTGCCAGCAGTGAAGACAGAGCATACACTGAAGCTTTCTTT. The encoded protein is CASSEDRAYTEAFF.

The chain joins TRBV11-2 to TRBJ2-1; maybe TRBD2 (5 bases). Trimming pared 3 bases from V and 6 bases from J, leaving 18 bases between. This CDR3 region has 16 residues. From germline, CDR1 is SGHAT and CDR2 FQNNGV. The CDR3 DNA reads as TGTGCCAGCAGCTTTGGGCGGGCAGTCCCTCGCAATGAGCAGTTCTTC. Translated: CASSFGRAVPRNEQFF.

The V gene is TRBV13, the J gene TRBJ2-3; TRBD2 might be the D (6 bases). Germline-derived CDR1 and CDR2 are PRHDT and FYEKMQ (reference sequence). Deletions cut 5 bases from V and 8 bases from J, with 11 bases between. The CDR3 runs to 12 residues. The CDR3 region has the DNA TGTGCCAGCAGCCCCGGGGGAGCTACGCAGTATTTT. It is translated as CASSPGGATQYF. Looking up the rest from reference TRBV13 and TRBJ2-3 gives the full variable domain: AAGVIQSPRHLIKEKRETATLKCYPIPRHDTVYWYQQGPGQDPQFLISFYEKMQSDKGSIPDRFSAQQFSDYHSELNMSSLELGDSALYFCASSPGGATQYFGPGTRLTVL.

This clone was seen once. V and J are TRBV5-1 and TRBJ2-2; D is uncertain. V lost 4 bases and J 2 bases, leaving 6 bases between the germline ends. This CDR3 region has 13 residues. The germline V gene encodes CDR1 SGHRS and CDR2 YFSETQ. CDR3 loop: CASSISNTGELFF. CDR3 in DNA: TGCGCCAGCAGCATTTCAAACACCGGGGAGCTGTTTTTT.